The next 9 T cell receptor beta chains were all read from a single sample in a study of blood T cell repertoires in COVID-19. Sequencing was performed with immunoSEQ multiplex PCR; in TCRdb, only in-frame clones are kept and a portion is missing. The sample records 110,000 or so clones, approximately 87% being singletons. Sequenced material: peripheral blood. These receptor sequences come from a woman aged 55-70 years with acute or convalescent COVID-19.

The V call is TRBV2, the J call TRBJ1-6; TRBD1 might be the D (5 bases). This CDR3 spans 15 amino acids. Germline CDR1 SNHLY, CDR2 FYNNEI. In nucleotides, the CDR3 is TGTGCATCCAGGGAGGGCGACCCCTATAATTCACCCCTCCACTTT. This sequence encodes CASREGDPYNSPLHF.

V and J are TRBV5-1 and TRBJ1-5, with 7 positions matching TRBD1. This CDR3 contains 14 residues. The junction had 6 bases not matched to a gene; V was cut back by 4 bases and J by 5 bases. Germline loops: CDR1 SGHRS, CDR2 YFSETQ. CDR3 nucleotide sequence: TGCGCCAGCAGCCCAGGGGGTTCTGATCAGCCCCAGCATTTT. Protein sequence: CASSPGGSDQPQHF.

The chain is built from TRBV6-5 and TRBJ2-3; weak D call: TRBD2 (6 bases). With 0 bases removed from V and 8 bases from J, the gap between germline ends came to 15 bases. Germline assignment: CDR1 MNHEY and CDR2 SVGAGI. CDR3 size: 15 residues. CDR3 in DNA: TGTGCCAGCAGTTACTCTGTCTTGGGAGGCGCTACGCAGTATTTT. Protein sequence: CASSYSVLGGATQYF.

The chain's CDR3 is CSVWEGTEAFF. The CDR3 coding sequence is TGCAGCGTTTGGGAGGGCACTGAAGCTTTCTTT. V and J are TRBV29-1 and TRBJ1-1; D is unclear. The CDR3 has 11 residues. Germline V lookup: CDR1 SQVTM, CDR2 ANQGSEA. The V and J ends lost 5 bases and 4 bases respectively, with 8 bases between them.

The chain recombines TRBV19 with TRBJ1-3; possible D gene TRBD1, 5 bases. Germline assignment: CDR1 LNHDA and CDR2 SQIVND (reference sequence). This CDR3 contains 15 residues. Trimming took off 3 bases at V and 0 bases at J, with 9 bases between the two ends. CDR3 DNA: TGTGCCAGTAGTATGAGACAGCTCTCTGGAAACACCATATATTTT. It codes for CASSMRQLSGNTIYF.

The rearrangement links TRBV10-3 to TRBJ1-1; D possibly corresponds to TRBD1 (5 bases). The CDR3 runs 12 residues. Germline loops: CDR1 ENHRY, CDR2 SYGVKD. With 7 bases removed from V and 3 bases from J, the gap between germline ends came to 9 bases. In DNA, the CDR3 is TGTGCCATCAAGGCGGGGGACACTGAAGCTTTCTTT. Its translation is CAIKAGDTEAFF.

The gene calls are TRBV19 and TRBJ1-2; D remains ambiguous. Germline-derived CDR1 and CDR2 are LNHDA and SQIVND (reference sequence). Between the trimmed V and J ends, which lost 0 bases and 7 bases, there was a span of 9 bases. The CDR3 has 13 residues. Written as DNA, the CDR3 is TGTGCCAGTAGTATAGATGGAGTGAGTGGCTACACCTTC. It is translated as CASSIDGVSGYTF.

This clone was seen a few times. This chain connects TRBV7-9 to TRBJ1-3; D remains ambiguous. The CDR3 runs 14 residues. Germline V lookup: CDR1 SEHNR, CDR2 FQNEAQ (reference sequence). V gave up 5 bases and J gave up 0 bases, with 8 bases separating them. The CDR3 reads CASSKSISGNTIYF. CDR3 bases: TGTGCCAGCAGCAAATCAATCTCTGGAAACACCATATATTTT.

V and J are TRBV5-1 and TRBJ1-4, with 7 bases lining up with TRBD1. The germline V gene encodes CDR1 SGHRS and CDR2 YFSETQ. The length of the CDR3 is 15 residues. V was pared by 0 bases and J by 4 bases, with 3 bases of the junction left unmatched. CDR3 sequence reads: CASSLVGTVNEKLFF. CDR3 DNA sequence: TGCGCCAGCAGCTTGGTAGGGACAGTTAATGAAAAACTGTTTTTT.